The clone carrying this TCR beta chain was detected only a few times. Antigen unknown. TCRdb re-analysed the reads in MiXCR, keeping a single row per CDR3 protein. The sample gives 450,000 to 650,000 distinct CDR3 sequences, 40% of which show up once; around 48% is in the top ten. The source of the sample is a study of T cell repertoires in cytomegalovirus infection. On the study more broadly: Epitope selection comprised recently identified HLA-C-restricted CMV epitopes and well-studied HLA-B-restricted CMV epitopes.

With 3 bases removed from V and 1 base from J, the gap between germline ends came to 18 bases. CDR1 and CDR2 from the germline V gene are SGHTA and FQGNSA. The CDR3 is 17 residues long. The chain couples TRBV7-2 to TRBJ2-5; D call uncertain. This TCR was sampled from a human donor in good health (CMV status not recorded). Some clones in this sample may be carry-over from other donors' samples. Sequencing was performed on cultured PBMCs, taken from culture after CMV antigen stimulation. The CDR3 loop reads CASSFPRDRASQETQYF. The CDR3 DNA is TGTGCCAGCAGCTTCCCCCGCGACCGAGCCTCCCAAGAGACCCAGTACTTC.